This T cell receptor (beta chain) was captured by sequencing in a study of T cell repertoires and leukemia-associated antigens (dated by TCRdb to between 2018 and 2020). Concerning the study at large: Per sample, about 5.1 to 7 million read pairs and about 3 to 5.0 million effective reads were obtained, for 16 million or so effective reads in total. Using in vitro peptide stimulation of healthy T cells, the study sought to determine the antigen recognized by a TCR Vbeta21 clone earlier detected in CML patients.

Comments on this clonotype: Its antigen is unknown. No base-level quality is on record; no much larger clone is a single base apart.

TRIzol reagent was used to extract total RNA from the cultured T cells. TCRbeta libraries were amplified from RNA by 5' rapid amplification of cDNA ends (5'RACE). Library concentration and integrity were checked with Qubit, an Agilent instrument, and quantitative PCR before sequencing. Sequencing of qualified libraries was performed on Illumina HiSeq or MiSeq by a commercial service provider. On the authors' methods: MiXCR version 1.8.2 was used to identify TCR sequences in each sample. For a clone to count as qualified, its CDR3 had to be longer than four amino acids, its nucleotide length had to be in-frame, and the clone could not contain a stop codon. A read containing the complete CDR3 structure was defined as an effective read. Validation of expanded clones was performed by RT-PCR with 24 Vbeta primers, GeneScan spectratyping, and Sanger sequencing. In-frame beta chains were kept once TCRdb had trimmed the public reads at Q25 with fastp and called clones with MiXCR. Every entry covers one CDR3 protein and lists the most common genes and DNA from its rows. In this record, the V and J calls reflect TCRdb's handling and not the investigators' own analysis. This sample has around 12,000 distinct CDR3 sequences in its table, and about two fifths of those were observed once. Of the sample, 33% is held by the ten largest clones.

The study at large found these results: The four groups showed no significant differences in numbers of Vbeta genes (roughly 60), Jbeta genes (around 15), VDJ rearrangements, or unique CDR3s. The antigen specificity and function of the expanded clones were not directly tested and needed further investigation.

CD3+ T cells were initially rested overnight at approximately 2.4 million cells/mL in RPMI 1640 lacking fetal bovine serum. MACS immunomagnetic beads were used, per the manufacturer's instructions, to isolate CD3+ T cells from PBMCs. Via the germline V gene, CDR1 is SGHRS and CDR2 YFSETQ. Trimmed from V: 3 bases; trimmed from J: 8 bases; junction bases lacking a gene match: 12. Including cysteine and phenylalanine, the CDR3 has 17 amino acids. The only DNA kept is the CDR3, 51 bases in frame from the first base. This TCR derives from a female donor in good health. The specimen sequenced was CD3+ T cells sorted from blood and cultured. The chain employs TRBV5-1 and TRBJ2-1, with 12 junctional bases fitting TRBD1. The CDR3 sequence is CASSSTGDRGRLDEQFF. Here is the DNA: TGCGCCAGCAGCTCCACTGGGGACAGGGGGCGCCTTGATGAGCAGTTCTTC.